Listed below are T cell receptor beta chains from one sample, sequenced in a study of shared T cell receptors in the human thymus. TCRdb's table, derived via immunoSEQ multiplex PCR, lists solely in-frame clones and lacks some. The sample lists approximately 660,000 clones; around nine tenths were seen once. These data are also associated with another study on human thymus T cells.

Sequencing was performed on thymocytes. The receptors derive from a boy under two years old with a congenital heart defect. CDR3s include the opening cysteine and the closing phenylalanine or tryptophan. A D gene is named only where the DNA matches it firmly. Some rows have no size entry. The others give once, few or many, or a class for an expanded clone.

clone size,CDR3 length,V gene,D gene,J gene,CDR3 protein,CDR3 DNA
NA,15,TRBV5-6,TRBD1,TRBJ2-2,CASSGGQAGTGELFF,TGTGCCAGCAGCGGGGGACAGGCGGGCACCGGGGAGCTGTTTTTT
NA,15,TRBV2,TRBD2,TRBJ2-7,CASSDSRLATCEQYF,TGTGCCAGCAGTGATTCGAGACTAGCGACATGTGAGCAGTACTTC
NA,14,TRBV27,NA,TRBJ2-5,CASSLRQGQETQYF,TGTGCCAGCAGTTTAAGGCAGGGGCAAGAGACCCAGTACTTC
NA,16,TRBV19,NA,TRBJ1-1,CASSTPPGPGHTEAFF,TGTGCCAGTAGTACCCCCCCGGGCCCAGGGCACACTGAAGCTTTCTTT
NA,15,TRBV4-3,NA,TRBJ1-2,CASSRKGELRYGYTF,TGCGCCAGCAGCCGAAAGGGGGAACTCCGCTATGGCTACACCTTC
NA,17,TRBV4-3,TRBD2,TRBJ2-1,CASSQELAGPPRGTQFF,TGCGCCAGCAGCCAAGAACTAGCGGGACCCCCCCGTGGGACGCAGTTCTTC
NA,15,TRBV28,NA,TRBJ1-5,CASSFAGISNQPQHF,TGTGCCAGCAGTTTTGCAGGGATCAGCAATCAGCCCCAGCATTTT
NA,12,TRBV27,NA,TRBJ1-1,CASRGSNTEAFF,TGTGCCAGCAGGGGCTCAAACACTGAAGCTTTCTTT
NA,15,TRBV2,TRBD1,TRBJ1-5,CASGVLYRGLGPQHF,TGTGCCAGCGGGGTTCTATACAGGGGGCTAGGGCCCCAGCATTTT
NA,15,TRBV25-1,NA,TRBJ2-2,CASREGTENTGELFF,TGTGCCAGCAGAGAAGGGACTGAAAACACCGGGGAGCTGTTTTTT
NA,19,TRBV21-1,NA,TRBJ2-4,CASSKYALLTSSNKNIQYF,TGTGCCAGCAGCAAATATGCGCTCCTAACCTCTAGTAACAAAAACATTCAGTACTTC
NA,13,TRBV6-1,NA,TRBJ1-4,CASSEDPRDRRFF,TGTGCCAGCAGTGAAGACCCCCGAGACAGGAGGTTTTTT
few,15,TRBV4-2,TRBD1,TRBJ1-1,CASSQEQGAETEAFF,TGTGCCAGCAGCCAAGAACAGGGGGCCGAGACTGAAGCTTTCTTT